The clone carrying this TCR beta chain was detected a few times. TCRdb redid the calling of the 5' RACE reads with MiXCR, one entry per CDR3 protein. The sample records some 41,000 distinct CDR3 sequences, approximately 22% being singletons. Indicated time point: blood at routine non-recurrence follow-up after resection. Whole RNA came from tumor, nontumor lung or frozen PBMC and was sequenced without being sorted. These data originate in a study of spatial heterogeneity in lung cancer. Study background: PBMC samples from follow-up, where available, were sequenced a median of roughly 2 years after resection. The average appearance count of each unique TCR and UMI combination in raw reads was more than ten.

CDR3 length equals 17 residues. Germline V gene sequence: CDR1 LGHDT, CDR2 YNNKEL (reference sequence). V lost 4 bases to trimming and J lost 0 bases; unmatched junction nucleotides: 9. V is TRBV3-1 and J is TRBJ1-3, with 7 bases matching TRBD1. The sample in question was PBMCs, obtained at follow-up. The receptor's source is a female donor with early-stage non-small cell lung cancer. CDR3 bases: TGTGCCAGCAGCCCCTCCCGACAGGGTTTCTCTGGAAACACCATATATTTT. Its translation: CASSPSRQGFSGNTIYF.